The 21 T cell receptor beta chains below come from one sample, sequenced in a study of Tregs in tolerant kidney transplant recipients. Sequencing was performed with immunoSEQ multiplex PCR; in TCRdb, only in-frame clones are kept and a portion is missing. The sample contains tens of thousands of clones, roughly 93% of which appear only once. Mixed chimerism was transient after nonmyeloablative marrow transplants from related graft donors. The material was CD4+ T cells from blood (PBMCs), obtained 12 months after the transplant. Every receptor here comes from a human patient who received a combined kidney and bone marrow transplant. Among the T cells, some may be from the graft donor.

This rearrangement joins TRBV5-4 to TRBJ1-1; TRBD1 is a possible D gene (5 bases). CDR3 size: 16 residues. V was pared by 6 bases and J by 5 bases, with 23 bases between. The germline CDR1 and CDR2 sequences are SGHNT and YYREEE (reference sequence). The CDR3 protein is CASTPTWGGQRTEAFF. In DNA form, the CDR3 reads TGTGCCAGCACCCCAACTTGGGGGGGTCAAAGGACTGAAGCTTTCTTT.

The chain couples TRBV11-3 to TRBJ2-3; 7 bases agree with TRBD1. Germline CDR1 reads SGHNT; CDR2 reads YENEEA. This CDR3 is 14 amino acids long. The junction had 5 bases not matched to a gene; V was cut back by 3 bases and J by 5 bases. This CDR3 is CASSLAGGGDTQYF. The CDR3 region has the DNA TGTGCCAGCAGCTTGGCAGGGGGTGGAGATACGCAGTATTTT.

DNA of the CDR3: TGTGCCAGCAGTAGGGGGCTGAACACTGAAGCTTTCTTT. As protein: CASSRGLNTEAFF. The rearrangement uses TRBV7-2 and TRBJ1-1; 7 nucleotides align to TRBD1. Germline values: CDR1 SGHTA, CDR2 FQGNSA. V lost 6 bases and J lost 0; bases outside the gene matches: 1. The CDR3 runs to 13 residues.

The chain recombines TRBV19 with TRBJ2-6, with D perhaps matching TRBD1 (5 bases). The CDR3 is 22 amino acids. Germline CDR1 and CDR2: LNHDA and SQIVND (reference sequence). Trimming shortened V by 8 bases and J by 0 bases, and 32 bases separated the two germline ends. CDR3 coding DNA: TGTGCCAGTCCGAAGTATGCAGGGCTCCCCTCTCTCTCTTACTCTGGGGCCAACGTCCTGACTTTC. This encodes CASPKYAGLPSLSYSGANVLTF.

This clone was recorded only once. V and J are TRBV6-6 and TRBJ2-1; 7 bases align to TRBD1. J gave up 4 bases and V 0 bases, and 3 bases lay outside the gene matches. This CDR3 has 15 residues. Looked up from germline, CDR1 is MNHNY and CDR2 is SVGAGI (reference sequence). The CDR3 spells CASSYSGTEYNEQFF. The CDR3 DNA reads as TGTGCCAGCAGTTACTCCGGGACAGAGTACAATGAGCAGTTCTTC.

The rearrangement links TRBV2 to TRBJ2-7; D remains ambiguous. Trimming pared 9 bases from V and 5 bases from J, leaving 14 bases between. The CDR3 contains 12 residues. Germline V CDR1 and CDR2: SNHLY, FYNNEI. The CDR3 DNA sequence: TGTGCCAGTGGCCTGAGGCACGACGAGCAGTACTTC. Translating gives CASGLRHDEQYF.

In its sample, this clone was seen a few times. The chain has TRBV4-2 and TRBJ1-4, with TRBD1 matching over 10 bases. V shed 4 bases and J 7 bases; nucleotides not matched to a gene: 6. CDR3 size: 15 residues. CDR1 is LGHNA and CDR2 is YNFKEQ in the germline V gene. This CDR3 is CASSPSGTGAEKLFF. The CDR3 DNA follows: TGTGCCAGCAGCCCGTCCGGGACAGGGGCTGAAAAACTGTTTTTT.

This chain joins TRBV19 and TRBJ2-3; TRBD2 matches at 9 bases. Germline loops: CDR1 LNHDA, CDR2 SQIVND (reference sequence). J was trimmed by 4 bases and V by 10 bases; bases with no gene match: 6. CDR3 length: 13 residues. CDR3 sequence: CAISGSKADTQYF. Written as DNA, the CDR3 is TGTGCCATTAGCGGGAGTAAGGCAGATACGCAGTATTTT.

The J gene is TRBJ2-1, the V gene TRBV6-5; 7 nucleotides match TRBD1. After removal of 6 bases from V and 3 bases from J, the junction contained 8 bases not matched to a gene. The CDR3 loop spans 15 amino acids. CDR1 and CDR2 (germline): MNHEY, SVGAGI. This chain's CDR3 is CASRQTGVGYNEQFF. In DNA, the CDR3 is TGTGCCAGCAGGCAAACAGGGGTAGGCTACAATGAGCAGTTCTTC.

The chain uses TRBV7-3 and TRBJ2-3; 16 nucleotides align to TRBD2. This CDR3 has 17 amino acids. V was clipped by 3 bases and J by 9 bases; unmatched bases: 9. CDR1 SGHTA and CDR2 FQGTGA come from the germline V gene. The CDR3 here is CASSFAGTSGGAGTQYF. CDR3 nucleotides: TGTGCCAGCAGCTTTGCCGGGACTAGCGGGGGGGCAGGAACGCAGTATTTT.

This clone appeared once. DNA for the CDR3: TGTGCCAGTAGTCCGACAGGGGGCTCCTACGAGCAGTACTTC. It translates to CASSPTGGSYEQYF. This rearrangement joins TRBV19 to TRBJ2-7, with 9 positions matching TRBD1. Germline loops: CDR1 LNHDA, CDR2 SQIVND (reference sequence). The CDR3 extends over 14 amino acids. Losses at the gene ends were 5 bases for V and 0 bases for J; bases not matched to a gene: 2. Full variable domain (remainder filled in from reference TRBV19 and TRBJ2-7): DGGITQSPKYLFRKEGQNVTLSCEQNLNHDAMYWYRQDPGQGLRLIYYSQIVNDFQKGDIAEGYSVSREKKESFPLTVTSAQKNPTAFYLCASSPTGGSYEQYFGPGTRLTVT.

The chain links TRBV6-1 to TRBJ2-3; D perhaps matches TRBD2 (6 bases). This CDR3 is built from 15 residues. Between the trimmed V and J ends, which lost 8 bases and 7 bases, there was a span of 22 bases. Germline-derived CDR1 and CDR2 are MNHNS and SASEGT. The CDR3 DNA reads as TGTGCCAGCTCGAACCGGGACTGGCGAATTCATACGCAGTATTTT. Protein sequence: CASSNRDWRIHTQYF.

This clone was seen just once. The rearrangement uses TRBV5-1 and TRBJ2-7; 9 nucleotides match TRBD1. The J segment lost 3 bases and the V segment lost 0 bases, leaving 7 bases of the junction unmatched. CDR1 and CDR2 (germline): SGHRS, YFSETQ. This CDR3 spans 16 amino acids. The CDR3 bases are TGCGCCAGCAGCTTGGTTCCGGGACAGGGTGGCTACGAGCAGTACTTC. As protein: CASSLVPGQGGYEQYF.

J is TRBJ2-5 and V is TRBV9; 11 bases are a match to TRBD2. This CDR3 comprises 18 residues. Germline CDR1 SGDLS, CDR2 YYNGEE. The V and J ends lost 0 bases and 4 bases, in that order; junction bases with no gene match: 11. This chain's CDR3 is CASSVGLAGGGVGETQYF. DNA for the CDR3: TGTGCCAGCAGCGTAGGCCTAGCGGGAGGAGGGGTAGGAGAGACCCAGTACTTC. Variable domain in full (rest from reference TRBV9 and TRBJ2-5): DSGVTQTPKHLITATGQRVTLRCSPRSGDLSVYWYQQSLDQGLQFLIQYYNGEERAKGNILERFSAQQFPDLHSELNLSSLELGDSALYFCASSVGLAGGGVGETQYFGPGTRLLVL.

V and J are TRBV7-2 and TRBJ1-3; tentative D call: TRBD1 (6 bases). CDR1 and CDR2 from the germline V gene are SGHTA and FQGNSA. V lost 3 bases and J lost 1, with 7 bases in between. This CDR3 has 14 residues. CDR3 in DNA: TGTGCCAGCAGCTTCACAGGGTCTGGAAACACCATATATTTT. Translation: CASSFTGSGNTIYF.

The V call is TRBV19, the J call TRBJ2-4; D is perhaps TRBD2 (5 bases). V lost 4 bases and J 7 bases, leaving 11 bases between the germline ends. The length of the CDR3 is 13 residues. Germline loops: CDR1 LNHDA, CDR2 SQIVND (reference sequence). CDR3 sequence reads: CASSTGWENIQYF. CDR3 bases: TGTGCCAGTAGTACTGGTTGGGAGAACATTCAGTACTTC.

The chain carries TRBV5-4 and TRBJ2-5; no clear D. The V and J ends lost 2 bases and 2 bases respectively, with 7 bases between them. CDR3 length equals 13 residues. CDR1 is SGHNT, CDR2 YYREEE, per germline (reference sequence). This CDR3 reads CASSFYFQETQYF. DNA of the CDR3: TGTGCCAGCAGCTTTTACTTTCAAGAGACCCAGTACTTC.

With respect to this clone: Within the sample, other DNA sequences also encode this same CDR3. V usage is TRBV6-1 and J usage is TRBJ1-6, with TRBD1 identical over 10 bases. The V gene end was trimmed by 5 bases and the J gene end by 6 bases; junction bases not matched to a gene: 4. The V gene's germline CDR1 is MNHNS and CDR2 SASEGT. CDR3 length: 15 residues. The CDR3 loop is CASSSRDRGNSPLHF. In nucleotides, the CDR3 is TGTGCCAGCAGTAGCCGGGACAGGGGTAATTCACCCCTCCACTTT.

The chain uses TRBV19 and TRBJ2-5; D is perhaps TRBD1 (6 bases). V was trimmed by 3 bases and J by 4 bases, leaving 12 bases between them. The CDR3 has 14 amino acids. Germline V gene data show CDR1 as LNHDA and CDR2 as SQIVND (reference sequence). The CDR3 loop reads CASSMRGRGETQYF. The CDR3 bases are TGTGCCAGTAGTATGAGGGGCAGGGGAGAGACCCAGTACTTC.

The gene calls are TRBV23-1 and TRBJ1-3; D ambiguous. TRBV23-1 is an ORF for which the function is uncertain. V lost 2 bases and J lost 0, with 8 bases in between. The CDR3 spans 15 residues. The CDR3 region is CASSQNPSSGNTIYF. As DNA, the CDR3 is TGCGCCAGCAGTCAAAATCCGAGCTCTGGAAACACCATATATTTT.

Regarding this clone: Additional DNA sequences in this sample encode the identical CDR3. The chain uses TRBV6-1 and TRBJ2-7; no clear D gene. From germline, CDR1 is MNHNS and CDR2 SASEGT. The CDR3 has 13 residues. The ends were cut back, 11 bases at V and 2 bases at J, with 16 bases in the middle. The CDR3 loop reads CAAYWADAYEQYF. In DNA form, the CDR3 reads TGTGCCGCCTACTGGGCAGACGCCTACGAGCAGTACTTC.